This T cell receptor (beta chain) originates from a study of cytomegalovirus exposure and HLA in healthy donors. This clone was detected a few times. Trimming cost V 6 bases and J 0 bases; bases outside gene matches: 9. CDR1 and CDR2 (germline): SEHNR, FQNEAQ (reference sequence). The CDR3 extends over 16 amino acids. Both 60 Vbeta primers and 13 Jbeta primers went into the PCR. Libraries were prepared by immunoSEQ multiplex PCR; TCRdb keeps only in-frame clonotypes and omits some of them. The top ten clones hold roughly 8% of a sample with 60,000 to 70,000 clones, over 70% of them seen once. Sequences were obtained from PBMCs. The V call is TRBV7-9, the J call TRBJ2-3, with 7 bases fitting TRBD2. The clonotype was recovered from a man between 60 and 75 years old in good health and CMV-seropositive. CDR3 loop: CASRRGGATSTDTQYF. CDR3 coding DNA: TGTGCCAGCAGAAGGGGAGGGGCCACTAGCACAGATACGCAGTATTTT.